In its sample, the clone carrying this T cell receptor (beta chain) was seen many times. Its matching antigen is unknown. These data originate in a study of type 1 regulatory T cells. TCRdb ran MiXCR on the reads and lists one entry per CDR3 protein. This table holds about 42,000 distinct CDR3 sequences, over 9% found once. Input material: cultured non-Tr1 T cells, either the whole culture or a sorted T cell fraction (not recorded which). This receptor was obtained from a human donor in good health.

CDR3 region: CSAPSPQGEAEKLFF. DNA for the CDR3: TGCAGTGCGCCTAGCCCCCAGGGCGAGGCTGAAAAACTGTTTTTT. The chain uses TRBV20-1 and TRBJ1-4; D might be TRBD1 (5 bases). Germline V CDR1 and CDR2: DFQATT, SNEGSKA (reference sequence). The CDR3 runs 15 residues. Trimming removed 6 bases from V and 7 bases from J, with 21 bases in between.